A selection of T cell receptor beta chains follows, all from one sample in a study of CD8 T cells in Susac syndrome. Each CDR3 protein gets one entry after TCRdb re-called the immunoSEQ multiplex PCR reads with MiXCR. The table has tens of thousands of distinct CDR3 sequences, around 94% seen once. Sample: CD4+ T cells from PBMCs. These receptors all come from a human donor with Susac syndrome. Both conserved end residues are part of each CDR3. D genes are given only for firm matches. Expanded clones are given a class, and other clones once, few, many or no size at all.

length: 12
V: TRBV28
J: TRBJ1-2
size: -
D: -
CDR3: CASSFLRRGYTF
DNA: TGTGCCAGCAGTTTCCTCCGCCGGGGCTACACCTTC

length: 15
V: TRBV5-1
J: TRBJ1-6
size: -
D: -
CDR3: CASSLGGDRPSPLHF
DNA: TGCGCCAGCAGCTTGGGGGGCGACAGACCCTCACCCCTCCACTTT

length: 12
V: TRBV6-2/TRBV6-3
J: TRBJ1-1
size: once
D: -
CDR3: CASSHSTTEAFF
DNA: TGTGCCAGCAGTCACTCTACCACTGAAGCTTTCTTT

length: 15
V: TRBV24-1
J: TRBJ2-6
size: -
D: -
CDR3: CATSDPRAGANVLTF
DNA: TGTGCCACCAGTGATCCCAGGGCCGGGGCCAACGTCCTGACTTTC

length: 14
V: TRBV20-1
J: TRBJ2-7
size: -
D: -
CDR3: CSASPRPGLDEQYF
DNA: TGCAGTGCTAGTCCCCGGCCAGGCCTAGACGAGCAGTACTTC

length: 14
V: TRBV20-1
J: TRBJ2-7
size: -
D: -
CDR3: CSARAPEKVYEQYF
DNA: TGCAGTGCTAGGGCCCCGGAGAAGGTCTACGAGCAGTACTTC

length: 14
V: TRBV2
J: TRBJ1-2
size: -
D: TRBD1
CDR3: CASSERQGAHGYTF
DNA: TGTGCCAGCAGTGAGAGACAGGGGGCCCATGGCTACACCTTC

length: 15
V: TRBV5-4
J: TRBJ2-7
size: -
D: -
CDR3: CASSLKSQWNIEQYF
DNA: TGTGCCAGCAGCTTAAAAAGTCAGTGGAATATCGAGCAGTACTTC

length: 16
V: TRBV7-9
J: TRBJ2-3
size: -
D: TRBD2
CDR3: CASSLIAGVTTDTQYF
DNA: TGTGCCAGCAGCCTTATAGCGGGGGTGACCACAGATACGCAGTATTTT

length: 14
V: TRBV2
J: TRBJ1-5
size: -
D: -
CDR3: CASLGDARNQPQHF
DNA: TGTGCCAGCCTTGGAGACGCTCGCAATCAGCCCCAGCATTTT